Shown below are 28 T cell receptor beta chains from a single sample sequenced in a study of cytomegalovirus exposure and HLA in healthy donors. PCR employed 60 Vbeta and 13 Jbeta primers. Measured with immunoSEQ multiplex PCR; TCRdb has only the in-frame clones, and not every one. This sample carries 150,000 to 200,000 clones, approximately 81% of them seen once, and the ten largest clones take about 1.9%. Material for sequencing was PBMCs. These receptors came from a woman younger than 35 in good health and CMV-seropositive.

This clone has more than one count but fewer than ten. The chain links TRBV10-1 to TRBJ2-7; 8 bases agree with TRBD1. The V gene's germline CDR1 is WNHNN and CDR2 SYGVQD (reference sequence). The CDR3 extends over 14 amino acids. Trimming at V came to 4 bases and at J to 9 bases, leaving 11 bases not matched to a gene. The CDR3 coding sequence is TGCGCCAGCAGTGGGACTTGTCGGACAGGGAGGCAGTACGTC. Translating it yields CASSGTCRTGRQYV.

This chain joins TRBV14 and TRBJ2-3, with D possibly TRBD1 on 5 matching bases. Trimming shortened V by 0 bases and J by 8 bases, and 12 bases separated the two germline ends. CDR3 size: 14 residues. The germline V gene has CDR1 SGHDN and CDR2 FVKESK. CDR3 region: CASSQDLVQGTQYF. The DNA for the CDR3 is TGTGCCAGCAGCCAAGATCTGGTGCAGGGTACGCAGTATTTT.

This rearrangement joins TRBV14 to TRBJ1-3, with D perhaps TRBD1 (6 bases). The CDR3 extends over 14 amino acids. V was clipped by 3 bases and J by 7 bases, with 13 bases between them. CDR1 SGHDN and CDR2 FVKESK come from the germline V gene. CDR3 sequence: CASSHPDRLNTIYF. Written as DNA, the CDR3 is TGTGCCAGCAGCCACCCGGACAGATTGAACACCATATATTTT.

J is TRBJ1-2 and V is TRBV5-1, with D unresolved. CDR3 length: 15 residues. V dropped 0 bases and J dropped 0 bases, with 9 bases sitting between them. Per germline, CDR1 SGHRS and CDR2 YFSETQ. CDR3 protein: CASSLVYSSNYGYTF. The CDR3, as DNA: TGCGCCAGCAGCTTGGTTTACAGCTCTAACTATGGCTACACCTTC.

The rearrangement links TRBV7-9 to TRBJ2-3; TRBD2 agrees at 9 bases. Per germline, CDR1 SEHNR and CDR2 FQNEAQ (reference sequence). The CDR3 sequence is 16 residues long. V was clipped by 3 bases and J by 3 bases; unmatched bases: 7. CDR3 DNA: TGTGCCAGCAGCTTGGGGTCTAGCGGGGTAACAGATACGCAGTATTTT. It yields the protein CASSLGSSGVTDTQYF. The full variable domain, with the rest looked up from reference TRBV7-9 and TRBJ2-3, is DTGVSQNPRHKITKRGQNVTFRCDPISEHNRLYWYRQTLGQGPEFLTYFQNEAQLEKSRLLSDRFSAERPKGSFSTLEIQRTEQGDSAMYLCASSLGSSGVTDTQYFGPGTRLTVL.

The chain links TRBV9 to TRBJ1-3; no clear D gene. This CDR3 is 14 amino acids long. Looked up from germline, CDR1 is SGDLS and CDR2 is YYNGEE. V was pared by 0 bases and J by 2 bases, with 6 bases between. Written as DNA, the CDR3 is TGTGCCAGCAGCGTAGTGGCAGCTGGAAACACCATATATTTT. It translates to CASSVVAAGNTIYF.

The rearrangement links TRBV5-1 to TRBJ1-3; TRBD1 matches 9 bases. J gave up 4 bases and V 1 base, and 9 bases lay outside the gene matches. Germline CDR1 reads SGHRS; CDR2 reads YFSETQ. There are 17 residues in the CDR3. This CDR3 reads CASSLMDRGISGNTIYF. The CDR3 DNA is TGCGCCAGCAGCTTGATGGACAGGGGTATTTCGGGAAACACCATATATTTT. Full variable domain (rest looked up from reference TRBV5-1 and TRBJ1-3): KAGVTQTPRYLIKTRGQQVTLSCSPISGHRSVSWYQQTPGQGLQFLFEYFSETQRNKGNFPGRFSGRQFSNSRSEMNVSTLELGDSALYLCASSLMDRGISGNTIYFGEGSWLTVV.

The CDR3 DNA follows: TGTGCCAGCAGTGATATCTCTTGGGGGGGTATAGATGAGCAGTTCTTC. Translating gives CASSDISWGGIDEQFF. The rearrangement uses TRBV6-1 and TRBJ2-1; 7 bases are shared with TRBD2. This CDR3 is 16 amino acids long. V was pared by 3 bases and J by 8 bases, with 13 bases of the junction left unmatched. Germline V CDR1 and CDR2: MNHNS, SASEGT.

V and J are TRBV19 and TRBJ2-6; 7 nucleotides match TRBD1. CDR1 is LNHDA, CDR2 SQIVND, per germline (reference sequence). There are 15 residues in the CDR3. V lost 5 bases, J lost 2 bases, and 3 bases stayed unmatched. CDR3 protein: CASSFQGAGANVLTF. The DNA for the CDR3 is TGTGCCAGTAGTTTCCAGGGGGCTGGGGCCAACGTCCTGACTTTC.

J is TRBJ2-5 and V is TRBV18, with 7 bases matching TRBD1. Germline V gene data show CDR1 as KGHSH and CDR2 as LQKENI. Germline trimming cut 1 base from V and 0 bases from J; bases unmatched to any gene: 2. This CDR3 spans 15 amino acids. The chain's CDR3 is CASSPLQGDQETQYF. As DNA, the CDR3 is TGTGCCAGCTCACCACTTCAGGGGGACCAAGAGACCCAGTACTTC.

The CDR3 DNA reads as TGTGCCTGGAGTGTATCGGTGTACAGGTTCAGTGCCATGAACACTGAAGCTTTCTTT. This gives the protein CAWSVSVYRFSAMNTEAFF. The chain joins TRBV30 to TRBJ1-1; TRBD1 might be the D (5 bases). CDR3 length: 19 amino acids. Per the germline V gene, CDR1 is GTSNPN and CDR2 is SVGIG (reference sequence). Trimming pared 0 bases from V and 0 bases from J, leaving 23 bases between. Full variable domain (missing parts from reference TRBV30 and TRBJ1-1): SQTIHQWPATLVQPVGSPLSLECTVEGTSNPNLYWYRQAAGRGLQLLFYSVGIGQISSEVPQNLSASRPQDRQFILSSKKLLLSDSGFYLCAWSVSVYRFSAMNTEAFFGQGTRLTVV.

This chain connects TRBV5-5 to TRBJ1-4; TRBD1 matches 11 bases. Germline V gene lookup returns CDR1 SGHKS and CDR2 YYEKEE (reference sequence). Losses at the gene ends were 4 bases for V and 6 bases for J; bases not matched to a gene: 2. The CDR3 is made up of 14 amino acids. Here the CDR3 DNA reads TGTGCCAGCAGCCGGACAGGGGGCGATGAAAAACTGTTTTTT. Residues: CASSRTGGDEKLFF.

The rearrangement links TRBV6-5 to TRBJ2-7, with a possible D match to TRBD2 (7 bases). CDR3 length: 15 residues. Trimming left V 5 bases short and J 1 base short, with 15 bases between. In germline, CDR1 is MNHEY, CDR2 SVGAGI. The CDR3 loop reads CASSTTGRGSYEQYF. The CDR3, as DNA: TGTGCCAGCAGTACCACAGGGAGGGGGTCCTACGAGCAGTACTTC.

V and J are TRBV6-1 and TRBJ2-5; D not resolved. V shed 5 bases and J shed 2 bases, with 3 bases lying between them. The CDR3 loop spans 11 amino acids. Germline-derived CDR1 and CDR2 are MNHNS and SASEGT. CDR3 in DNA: TGTGCCAGCAGTTTACAAGAGACCCAGTACTTC. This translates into CASSLQETQYF.

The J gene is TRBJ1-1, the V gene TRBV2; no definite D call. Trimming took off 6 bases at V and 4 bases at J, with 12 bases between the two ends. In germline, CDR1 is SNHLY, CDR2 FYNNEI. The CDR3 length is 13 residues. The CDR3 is CASRDYRSTEAFF. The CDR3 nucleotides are TGTGCCAGCAGAGATTACAGAAGCACTGAAGCTTTCTTT.

CDR3: CASSLPPLPLHF. CDR3 nucleotides: TGTGCCAGCAGTTTACCCCCGTTGCCCCTCCACTTT. V and J are TRBV27 and TRBJ1-6; D unresolved. This CDR3 has 12 amino acids. From germline, CDR1 is MNHEY and CDR2 SMNVEV (reference sequence). Between the trimmed V and J ends, which lost 2 bases and 13 bases, there was a span of 9 bases.

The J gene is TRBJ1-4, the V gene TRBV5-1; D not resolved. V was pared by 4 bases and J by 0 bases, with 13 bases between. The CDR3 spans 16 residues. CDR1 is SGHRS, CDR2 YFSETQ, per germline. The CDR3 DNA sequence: TGCGCCAGCAGCGCCAGGTCGGTGTCAACTAATGAAAAACTGTTTTTT. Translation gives CASSARSVSTNEKLFF.

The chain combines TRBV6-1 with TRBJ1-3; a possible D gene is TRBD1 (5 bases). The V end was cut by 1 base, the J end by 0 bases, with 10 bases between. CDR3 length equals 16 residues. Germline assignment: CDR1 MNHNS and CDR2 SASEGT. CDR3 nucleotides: TGTGCCAGCAGTGAAGTCGGGGGGGACTCTGGAAACACCATATATTTT. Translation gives CASSEVGGDSGNTIYF.

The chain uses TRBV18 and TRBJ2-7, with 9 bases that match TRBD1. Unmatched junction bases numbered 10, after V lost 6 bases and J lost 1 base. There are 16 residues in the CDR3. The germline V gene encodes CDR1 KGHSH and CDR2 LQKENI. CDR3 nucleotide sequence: TGTGCCAGCTCCCCCCCCGGGGGGACAGGGTCCTACGAGCAGTACTTC. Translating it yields CASSPPGGTGSYEQYF.

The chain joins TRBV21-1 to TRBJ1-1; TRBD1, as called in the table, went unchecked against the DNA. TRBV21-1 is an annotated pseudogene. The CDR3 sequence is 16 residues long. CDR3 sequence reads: CASSKGDRDMNTEAFF. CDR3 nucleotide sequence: TGTGCCAGCAGCAAGGGGGACAGGGATATGAACACTGAAGCTTTCTTT.

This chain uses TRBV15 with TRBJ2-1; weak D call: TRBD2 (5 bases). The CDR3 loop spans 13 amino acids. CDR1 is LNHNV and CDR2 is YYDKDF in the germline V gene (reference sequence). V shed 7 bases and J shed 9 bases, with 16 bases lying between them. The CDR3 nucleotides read TGTGCCACCACCACAAGGGAGTTCAGTGAGCAGTTCTTC. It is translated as CATTTREFSEQFF.

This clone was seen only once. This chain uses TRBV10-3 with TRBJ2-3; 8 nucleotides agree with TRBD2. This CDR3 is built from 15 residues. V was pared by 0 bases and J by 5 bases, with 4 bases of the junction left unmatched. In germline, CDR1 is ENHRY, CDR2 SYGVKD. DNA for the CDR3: TGTGCCATCAGTGAGTCGACTAGCGTATTAGATACGCAGTATTTT. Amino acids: CAISESTSVLDTQYF.

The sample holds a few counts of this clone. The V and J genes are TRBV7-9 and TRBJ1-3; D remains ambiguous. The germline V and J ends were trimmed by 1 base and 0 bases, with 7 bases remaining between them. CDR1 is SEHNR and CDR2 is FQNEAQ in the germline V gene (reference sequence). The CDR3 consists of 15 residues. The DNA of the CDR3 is TGTGCCAGCAGCTTAGGGCAGGTCTCTGGAAACACCATATATTTT. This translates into CASSLGQVSGNTIYF.

CDR3 nucleotide sequence: TGTGCTAGTGGTTTGGTACTTCTCAGGGAGGCAGATACGCAGTATTTT. Amino acids: CASGLVLLREADTQYF. The chain links TRBV12-5 to TRBJ2-3; a possible D gene is TRBD2 (6 bases). This CDR3 comprises 16 residues. V shed 0 bases and J shed 4 bases, with 14 bases lying between them. Germline loops: CDR1 LGHNT, CDR2 FRNRAP. The full variable domain, rest sourced from reference TRBV12-5 and TRBJ2-3, is DARVTQTPRHKVTEMGQEVTMRCQPILGHNTVFWYRQTMMQGLELLAYFRNRAPLDDSGMPKDRFSAEMPDATLATLKIQPSEPRDSAVYFCASGLVLLREADTQYFGPGTRLTVL.

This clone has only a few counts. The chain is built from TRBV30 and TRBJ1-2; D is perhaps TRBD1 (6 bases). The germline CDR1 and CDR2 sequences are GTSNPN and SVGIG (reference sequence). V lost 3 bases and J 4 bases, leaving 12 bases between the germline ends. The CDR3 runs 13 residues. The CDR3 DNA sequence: TGTGCCTGGAGAAAGGACAGCCTCTATGGCTACACCTTC. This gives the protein CAWRKDSLYGYTF.

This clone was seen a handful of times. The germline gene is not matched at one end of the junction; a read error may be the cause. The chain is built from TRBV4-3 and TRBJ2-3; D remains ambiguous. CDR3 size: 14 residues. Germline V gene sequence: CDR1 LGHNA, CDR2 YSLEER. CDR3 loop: CASSEEPAGDTQYF. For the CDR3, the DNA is TGCGCCAGCAGCGAAGAACCCGCAGGAGATACGCAGTATTTT.

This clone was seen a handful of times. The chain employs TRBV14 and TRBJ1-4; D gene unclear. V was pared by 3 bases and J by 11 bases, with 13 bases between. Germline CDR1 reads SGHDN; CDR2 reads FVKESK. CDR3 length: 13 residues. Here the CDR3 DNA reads TGTGCCAGCAGCCAGGTCGAGTTCGCGAAACTGTTTTTT. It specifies CASSQVEFAKLFF.

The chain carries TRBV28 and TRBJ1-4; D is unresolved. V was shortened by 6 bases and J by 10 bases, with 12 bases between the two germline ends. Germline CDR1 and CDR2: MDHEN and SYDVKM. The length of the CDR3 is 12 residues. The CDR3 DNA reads TGTGCCAGCAGCGCATGGGCTGGAAAACTGTTTTTT. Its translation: CASSAWAGKLFF.